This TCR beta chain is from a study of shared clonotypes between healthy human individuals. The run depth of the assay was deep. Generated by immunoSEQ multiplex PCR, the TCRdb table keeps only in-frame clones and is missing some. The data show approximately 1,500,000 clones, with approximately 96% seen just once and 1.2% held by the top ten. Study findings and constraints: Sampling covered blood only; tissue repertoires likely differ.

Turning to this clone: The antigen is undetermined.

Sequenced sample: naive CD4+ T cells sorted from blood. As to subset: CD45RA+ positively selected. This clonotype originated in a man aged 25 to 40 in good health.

The CDR3 protein is CASSLASSGTYEQYF. Written as DNA, the CDR3 is TGTGCCAGCAGCTTAGCGTCTAGCGGGACCTACGAGCAGTACTTC. The rearrangement uses TRBV11-2 and TRBJ2-7; 9 bases are shared with TRBD2. Germline CDR1 SGHAT, CDR2 FQNNGV. V trimming: 1 base; J trimming: 2 bases; junction bases outside the gene matches: 3. The CDR3 totals 15 residues.